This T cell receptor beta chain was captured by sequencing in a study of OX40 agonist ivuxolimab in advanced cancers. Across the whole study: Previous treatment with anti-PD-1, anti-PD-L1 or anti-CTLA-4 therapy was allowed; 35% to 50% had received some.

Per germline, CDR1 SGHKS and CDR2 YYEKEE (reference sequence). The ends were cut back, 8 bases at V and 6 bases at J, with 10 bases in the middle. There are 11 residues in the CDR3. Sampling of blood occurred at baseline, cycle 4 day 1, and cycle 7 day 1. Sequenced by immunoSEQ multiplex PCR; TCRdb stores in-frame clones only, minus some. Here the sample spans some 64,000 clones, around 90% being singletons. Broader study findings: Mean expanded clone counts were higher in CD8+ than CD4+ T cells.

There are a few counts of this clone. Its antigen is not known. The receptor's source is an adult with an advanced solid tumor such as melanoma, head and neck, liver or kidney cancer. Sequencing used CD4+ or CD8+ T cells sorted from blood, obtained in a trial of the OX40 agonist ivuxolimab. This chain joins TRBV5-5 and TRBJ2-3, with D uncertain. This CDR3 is CASLLGDTQYF. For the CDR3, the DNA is TGTGCCAGTCTCCTTGGCGATACGCAGTATTTT.